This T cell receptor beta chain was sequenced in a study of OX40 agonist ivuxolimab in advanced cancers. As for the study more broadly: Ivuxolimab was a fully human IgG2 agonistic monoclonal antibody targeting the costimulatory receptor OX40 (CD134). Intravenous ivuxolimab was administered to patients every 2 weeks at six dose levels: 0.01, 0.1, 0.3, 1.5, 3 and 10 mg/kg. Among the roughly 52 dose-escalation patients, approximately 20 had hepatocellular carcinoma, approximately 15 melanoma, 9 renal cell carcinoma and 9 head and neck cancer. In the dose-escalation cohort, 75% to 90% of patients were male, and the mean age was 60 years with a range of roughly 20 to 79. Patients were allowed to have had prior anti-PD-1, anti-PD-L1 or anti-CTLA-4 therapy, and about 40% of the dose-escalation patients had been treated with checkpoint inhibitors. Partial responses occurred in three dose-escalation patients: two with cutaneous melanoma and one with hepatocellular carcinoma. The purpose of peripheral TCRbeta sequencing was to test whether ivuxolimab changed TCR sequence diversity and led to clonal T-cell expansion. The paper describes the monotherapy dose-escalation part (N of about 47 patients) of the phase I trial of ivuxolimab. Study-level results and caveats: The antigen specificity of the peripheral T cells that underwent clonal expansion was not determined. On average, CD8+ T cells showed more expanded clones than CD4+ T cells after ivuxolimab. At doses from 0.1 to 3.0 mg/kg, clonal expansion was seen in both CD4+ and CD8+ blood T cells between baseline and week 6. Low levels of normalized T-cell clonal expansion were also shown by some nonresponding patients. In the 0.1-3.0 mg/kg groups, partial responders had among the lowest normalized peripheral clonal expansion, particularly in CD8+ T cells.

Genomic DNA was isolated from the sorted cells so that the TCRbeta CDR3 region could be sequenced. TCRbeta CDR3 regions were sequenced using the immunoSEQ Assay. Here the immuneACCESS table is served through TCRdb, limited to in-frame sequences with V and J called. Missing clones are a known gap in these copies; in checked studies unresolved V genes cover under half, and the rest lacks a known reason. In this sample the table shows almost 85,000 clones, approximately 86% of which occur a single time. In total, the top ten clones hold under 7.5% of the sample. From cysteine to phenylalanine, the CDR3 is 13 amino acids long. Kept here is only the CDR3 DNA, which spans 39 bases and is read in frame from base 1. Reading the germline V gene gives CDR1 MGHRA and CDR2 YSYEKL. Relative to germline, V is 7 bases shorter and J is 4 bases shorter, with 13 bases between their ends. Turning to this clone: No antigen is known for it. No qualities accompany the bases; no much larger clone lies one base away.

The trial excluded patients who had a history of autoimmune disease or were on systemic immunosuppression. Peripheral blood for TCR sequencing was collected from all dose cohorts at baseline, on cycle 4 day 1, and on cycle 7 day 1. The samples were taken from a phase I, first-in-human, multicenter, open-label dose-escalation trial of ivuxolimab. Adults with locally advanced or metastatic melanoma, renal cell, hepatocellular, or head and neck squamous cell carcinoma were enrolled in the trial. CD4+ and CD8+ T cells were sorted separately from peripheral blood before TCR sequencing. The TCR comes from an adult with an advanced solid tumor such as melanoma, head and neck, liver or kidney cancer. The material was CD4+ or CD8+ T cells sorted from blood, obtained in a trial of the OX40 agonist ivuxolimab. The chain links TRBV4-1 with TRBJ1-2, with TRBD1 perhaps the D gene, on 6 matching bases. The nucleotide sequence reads TGCGCCAGCAACTTAGGGGGGGCCTATGGCTACACCTTC. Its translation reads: CASNLGGAYGYTF.